This T cell receptor beta chain originates from a study of T cell repertoires in cytomegalovirus infection. Across the study: Public TCR beta signature analysis indicated the presence of both CMV infection and matching HLA type.

TCRdb called the reads again in MiXCR, with one record for every CDR3 protein. The sample contains approximately 700,000 distinct CDR3 sequences, 35% of which appear only once. Trimming shortened V by 8 bases and J by 9 bases, and 22 bases separated the two germline ends. This CDR3 has 14 amino acids. The germline gives CDR1 ENHRY, CDR2 SYGVKD. This chain connects TRBV10-3 to TRBJ1-2; tentatively, D is TRBD1 (6 bases). The material sequenced was PBMCs. The TCR comes from a human donor in good health (CMV status not recorded). Some clones in this sample may be carry-over from other donors' samples. In nucleotides, the CDR3 is TGTGCCATCGGGGGGGGCAGAGCCCCATTTAGCTACACCTTC. This gives the protein CAIGGGRAPFSYTF.